Listed here are 8 T cell receptor beta chains from one sample, sequenced in a study of blood T cell repertoires in COVID-19. This table comes from immunoSEQ multiplex PCR, and its TCRdb copy is limited to in-frame clones, with some not included. Of about 88,000 clones in the sample, around 90% are singletons; the top ten hold 6.5% to 8%. The material sequenced was peripheral blood. These receptors were collected from a man between 18 and 35 years old with COVID-19, enrolled during active disease.

The V and J genes are TRBV6-6 and TRBJ2-2; 9 nucleotides line up with TRBD1. Looked up from germline, CDR1 is MNHNY and CDR2 is SVGAGI (reference sequence). This CDR3 contains 17 residues. Germline trimming cut 5 bases from V and 8 bases from J; bases unmatched to any gene: 15. This chain's CDR3 is CASSRYPTGGGFGELFF. CDR3 nucleotides: TGTGCCAGCAGTCGATATCCGACAGGGGGGGGATTTGGGGAGCTGTTTTTT.

The chain employs TRBV15 and TRBJ2-2, with D possibly being TRBD2 (6 bases). V lost 1 base, J lost 6 bases, and 12 bases lay in between. The CDR3 has 15 residues. CDR1 and CDR2 (germline): LNHNV, YYDKDF (reference sequence). DNA for the CDR3: TGTGCCACCAGCAGAGGGCTAGCGACACCCGGGGAGCTGTTTTTT. The encoded protein is CATSRGLATPGELFF.

The chain links TRBV5-1 to TRBJ2-3; a possible D gene is TRBD1 (5 bases). V lost 3 bases and J lost 0, with 8 bases in between. The germline V gene has CDR1 SGHRS and CDR2 YFSETQ. The CDR3 has 14 amino acids. The CDR3 DNA reads TGCGCCAGCAGCTCTCAGGGAAGCACAGATACGCAGTATTTT. Its translation: CASSSQGSTDTQYF. The whole variable domain, remainder taken from reference TRBV5-1 and TRBJ2-3, is KAGVTQTPRYLIKTRGQQVTLSCSPISGHRSVSWYQQTPGQGLQFLFEYFSETQRNKGNFPGRFSGRQFSNSRSEMNVSTLELGDSALYLCASSSQGSTDTQYFGPGTRLTVL.

The chain combines TRBV28 with TRBJ2-6, with TRBD1 matching 9 bases. There are 16 residues in the CDR3. The V and J ends lost 6 bases and 0 bases, in that order; junction bases with no gene match: 3. Looked up from germline, CDR1 is MDHEN and CDR2 is SYDVKM. The CDR3 bases are TGTGCCAGCAGCCCGGGACAGGGCTCTGGGGCCAACGTCCTGACTTTC. Encoded protein: CASSPGQGSGANVLTF.

The V call is TRBV28, the J call TRBJ1-4, with 11 bases matching TRBD1. This CDR3 spans 17 amino acids. Trimming cost V 3 bases and J 3 bases; bases outside gene matches: 6. Germline V CDR1 and CDR2: MDHEN, SYDVKM. This CDR3 is CASSFRGQGAANEKLFF. For the CDR3, the DNA is TGTGCCAGCAGTTTTAGAGGACAGGGGGCGGCTAATGAAAAACTGTTTTTT. The full variable domain, in which reference TRBV28 and TRBJ1-4 provide the parts outside the CDR3, is DVKVTQSSRYLVKRTGEKVFLECVQDMDHENMFWYRQDPGLGLRLIYFSYDVKMKEKGDIPEGYSVSREKKERFSLILESASTNQTSMYLCASSFRGQGAANEKLFFGSGTQLSVL.

In nucleotides, the CDR3 is TGTGCCAGCAGTTATTACAGGGGCAATGAGCAGTTCTTC. Amino acids: CASSYYRGNEQFF. This chain links TRBV12-3 or TRBV12-4 with TRBJ2-1; TRBD1 agrees at 7 bases. The CDR3 sequence is 13 residues long. With 4 bases clipped from V and 6 bases from J, the junction kept 3 bases outside the gene matches.

The chain joins TRBV4-2 to TRBJ2-3; weak D call: TRBD2 (5 bases). The V gene lost 1 base and the J gene lost 2 bases, with 10 bases spanning the gap. The CDR3 has 15 amino acids. The germline V gene encodes CDR1 LGHNA and CDR2 YNFKEQ. CDR3 amino acids: CASSQGEGYTDTQYF. The CDR3 DNA sequence: TGTGCCAGCAGCCAAGGAGAGGGCTACACAGATACGCAGTATTTT.

This rearrangement joins TRBV2 to TRBJ2-2; 8 bases line up with TRBD2. The CDR3 extends over 15 amino acids. Germline values: CDR1 SNHLY, CDR2 FYNNEI. V lost 8 bases to trimming and J lost 8 bases; unmatched junction nucleotides: 13. CDR3 residues: CASSLKREFSGELFF. The CDR3 bases are TGTGCCAGCTCTCTGAAGCGGGAGTTTAGTGGGGAGCTGTTTTTT.